Below are 27 T cell receptor beta chains sequenced from a single sample in a study of technical replicates of blood from a handful of donors. This table comes from immunoSEQ multiplex PCR, and its TCRdb copy is limited to in-frame clones, with some not included. The sample holds 56,000 or so clones, around 95% seen once. Sequenced material: PBMCs. The receptors were gathered from a human donor in good health. Some clones in this sample may be carry-over from other donors' samples.

CDR3: CASSLGVNEQFF. CDR3 nucleotide sequence: TGTGCCAGCAGCTTAGGAGTCAATGAGCAGTTCTTC. This chain connects TRBV7-9 to TRBJ2-1; no firm D call. The germline gives CDR1 SEHNR, CDR2 FQNEAQ (reference sequence). This CDR3 comprises 12 residues. Trimming removed 1 base at V and 6 bases at J, with 4 bases between.

V and J are TRBV6-6 and TRBJ1-3, with 7 bases that match TRBD1. CDR1 is MNHNY and CDR2 is SVGAGI in the germline V gene (reference sequence). Trimming at V came to 7 bases and at J to 3 bases, leaving 6 bases not matched to a gene. The CDR3 has 14 amino acids. CDR3 in amino acids: CASIQGTVGNTIYF. The CDR3 region has the DNA TGTGCCAGCATCCAGGGGACAGTTGGAAACACCATATATTTT.

The chain is built from TRBV19 and TRBJ1-6, with TRBD1 identical over 8 bases. This CDR3 spans 15 amino acids. V dropped 3 bases and J dropped 6; count of bases not matched to a gene: 4. Per the germline V gene, CDR1 is LNHDA and CDR2 is SQIVND (reference sequence). As DNA, the CDR3 is TGTGCCAGTAGTATCTCGGGACAGGCTAATTCACCCCTCCACTTT. Encoded protein: CASSISGQANSPLHF.

V usage is TRBV5-1 and J usage is TRBJ1-2; the match to TRBD1 covers 11 bases. The junction had 12 bases not matched to a gene; V was cut back by 4 bases and J by 7 bases. The CDR3 extends over 16 amino acids. The V gene's germline CDR1 is SGHRS and CDR2 YFSETQ. CDR3: CASSPNPGTGGFGYTF. CDR3 nucleotide sequence: TGCGCCAGCAGCCCAAACCCCGGGACAGGGGGTTTTGGCTACACCTTC.

The chain uses TRBV2 and TRBJ1-2; D is perhaps TRBD1 (5 bases). This CDR3 comprises 12 residues. The germline V gene has CDR1 SNHLY and CDR2 FYNNEI. With 4 bases removed from V and 5 bases from J, the gap between germline ends came to 8 bases. The CDR3 spells CASSGTPYGYTF. The CDR3 DNA reads TGTGCCAGCAGTGGGACACCGTATGGCTACACCTTC.

The genes are TRBV2 and TRBJ2-7; TRBD2 agrees at 8 bases. V dropped 3 bases and J dropped 6; count of bases not matched to a gene: 10. This CDR3 has 15 amino acids. The germline gives CDR1 SNHLY, CDR2 FYNNEI. CDR3 sequence reads: CASSEAGLVSGEQYF. The CDR3 DNA reads as TGTGCCAGCAGTGAGGCGGGACTAGTCAGCGGCGAGCAGTACTTC.

The chain links TRBV10-2 to TRBJ2-1, with D maybe TRBD2 (7 bases). CDR1 and CDR2 from the germline V gene are WSHSY and SAAADI. The ends were cut back, 6 bases at V and 10 bases at J, with 25 bases in the middle. The CDR3 loop spans 16 amino acids. CDR3 residues: CASSQIAGGLRVEQFF. The DNA for the CDR3 is TGCGCCAGCAGCCAAATCGCCGGGGGGCTGAGGGTAGAGCAGTTCTTC.

The chain employs TRBV29-1 and TRBJ2-5; D is unclear. The CDR3 covers 16 residues. CDR1 and CDR2 from the germline V gene are SQVTM and ANQGSEA. Trimming took off 6 bases at V and 1 base at J, with 21 bases between the two ends. The CDR3 region has the DNA TGCAGCGTCGCTGGTACGAGTACTTTACCCCAAGAGACCCAGTACTTC. It yields the protein CSVAGTSTLPQETQYF.

The chain couples TRBV6-4 to TRBJ2-3; 11 bases are a match to TRBD2. Germline CDR1 and CDR2: MRHNA and SNTAGT. The CDR3 totals 16 residues. J was trimmed by 2 bases and V by 3 bases; bases with no gene match: 4. CDR3 sequence (DNA): TGTGCCAGCAGTGAGGGGACTAGCGGTTTCACAGATACGCAGTATTTT. Translating it yields CASSEGTSGFTDTQYF.

V usage is TRBV2 and J usage is TRBJ2-3, with 7 nucleotides matching TRBD2. CDR3 length equals 13 residues. Trimming cost V 6 bases and J 6 bases; bases outside gene matches: 6. Germline loops: CDR1 SNHLY, CDR2 FYNNEI. CDR3 DNA: TGTGCCAGCAGGCGACTAGCAGGGGATACGCAGTATTTT. Its translation: CASRRLAGDTQYF.

The chain combines TRBV30 with TRBJ2-3; TRBD2 aligns across 10 bases. V shed 2 bases and J 5 bases; nucleotides not matched to a gene: 4. The germline V gene has CDR1 GTSNPN and CDR2 SVGIG (reference sequence). The CDR3 length is 14 residues. The CDR3 DNA reads TGTGCCTGGAGTACTAGCGGGAAAGGAGATACGCAGTATTTT. This translates into CAWSTSGKGDTQYF.

The chain recombines TRBV11-2 with TRBJ2-1; 11 nucleotides match TRBD2. The ends lost 5 bases at V and 8 bases at J; junction bases unmatched: 14. This CDR3 contains 17 residues. Germline V gives CDR1 SGHAT, CDR2 FQNNGV. CDR3 sequence: CASSRGTDSGGAHEQFF. CDR3 nucleotide sequence: TGTGCCAGCAGCCGGGGGACCGATAGCGGGGGGGCCCATGAGCAGTTCTTC.

The chain combines TRBV4-2 with TRBJ2-2; 10 bases map to TRBD2. CDR3 size: 17 residues. Germline V CDR1 and CDR2: LGHNA, YNFKEQ. Trimming removed 0 bases from V and 4 bases from J; junction bases left unmatched: 5. The CDR3 DNA reads as TGTGCCAGCAGCCAAGACTCTAGCGGGGGCCCCACCGGGGAGCTGTTTTTT. This gives the protein CASSQDSSGGPTGELFF.

The chain uses TRBV5-1 and TRBJ2-7; the match to TRBD2 covers 11 bases. Germline values: CDR1 SGHRS, CDR2 YFSETQ. The CDR3 totals 16 residues. J lost 3 bases, V lost 0 bases, and 5 bases had no gene match. Here the CDR3 DNA reads TGCGCCAGCAGCTTGGGACTAGCGGGGCCGCGCTACGAGCAGTACTTC. Amino acids: CASSLGLAGPRYEQYF.

CDR3 in amino acids: CASSLAGTSGNGEQYF. In nucleotides, the CDR3 is TGTGCCAGCAGCTTAGCGGGGACTAGCGGGAATGGGGAGCAGTATTTT. The V and J genes are TRBV11-2 and TRBJ2-3, with TRBD2 matching over 13 bases. Germline V CDR1 and CDR2: SGHAT, FQNNGV. The CDR3 runs 16 residues. With 1 base clipped from V and 11 bases from J, the junction kept 9 bases outside the gene matches.

The genes are TRBV9 and TRBJ2-1, with D perhaps matching TRBD1 (5 bases). The CDR3 contains 14 residues. Trimming removed 1 base from V and 5 bases from J, with 10 bases in between. CDR1 is SGDLS, CDR2 YYNGEE, per germline. The CDR3 is CASSVRGSNNEQFF. CDR3 sequence (DNA): TGTGCCAGCAGCGTAAGGGGTAGCAACAATGAGCAGTTCTTC.

The chain combines TRBV5-4 with TRBJ2-5; 11 bases are shared with TRBD1. Germline V gives CDR1 SGHNT, CDR2 YYREEE (reference sequence). This CDR3 region has 19 residues. V shed 4 bases, J shed 5 bases, and the junction held 19 bases outside the gene matches. The CDR3 is CASSPTIFRTGGSGETQYF. DNA for the CDR3: TGTGCCAGCAGCCCTACCATCTTCCGGACAGGGGGCTCAGGGGAGACCCAGTACTTC.

The rearrangement joins TRBV7-9 to TRBJ2-7, with TRBD2 matching 12 bases. J gave up 3 bases and V 0 bases, and 9 bases lay outside the gene matches. The CDR3 is 18 amino acids. CDR1 is SEHNR and CDR2 is FQNEAQ in the germline V gene (reference sequence). This CDR3 is CASSLATSGGLLLYEQYF. CDR3 coding DNA: TGTGCCAGCAGCTTAGCGACTAGCGGGGGCCTTCTTCTCTACGAGCAGTACTTC.

This chain joins TRBV5-6 and TRBJ2-2; TRBD1 aligns across 8 bases. The CDR3 loop spans 15 amino acids. The J segment lost 1 base and the V segment lost 4 bases, leaving 3 bases of the junction unmatched. CDR1 and CDR2 (germline): SGHDT, YYEEEE. The CDR3: CASSVTGVNTGELFF. CDR3 nucleotide sequence: TGTGCCAGCAGCGTGACAGGGGTGAACACCGGGGAGCTGTTTTTT.

The chain couples TRBV7-3 to TRBJ2-7; D not certain. This CDR3 contains 13 residues. Germline values: CDR1 SGHTA, CDR2 FQGTGA. V dropped 1 base and J dropped 3 bases, with 7 bases sitting between them. The CDR3 DNA sequence: TGTGCCAGCAGCTTAAATTCGGGCTACGAGCAGTACTTC. It specifies CASSLNSGYEQYF.

The chain is built from TRBV18 and TRBJ1-1; D ambiguous. Germline-derived CDR1 and CDR2 are KGHSH and LQKENI. V lost 0 bases and J lost 1, with 6 bases in between. The CDR3 has 14 amino acids. The CDR3 nucleotides read TGTGCCAGCTCACCACCAATCTGGAACACTGAAGCTTTCTTT. This sequence encodes CASSPPIWNTEAFF.

This clone was seen a few times. The genes are TRBV7-2 and TRBJ1-1; D possibly corresponds to TRBD1 (5 bases). Trimming cost V 5 bases and J 2 bases, with 12 bases left between them. The CDR3 totals 14 residues. Germline V gives CDR1 SGHTA, CDR2 FQGNSA. The CDR3 DNA sequence: TGTGCCAGCAGCCCCGTGGGGGGAAACACTGAAGCTTTCTTT. Its translation is CASSPVGGNTEAFF.

The chain combines TRBV6-5 with TRBJ2-5, with D perhaps TRBD1 (5 bases). The V and J ends lost 6 bases and 4 bases respectively, with 15 bases between them. The CDR3 consists of 14 residues. Germline-derived CDR1 and CDR2 are MNHEY and SVGAGI. Here the CDR3 reads CASSLAGLVETQYF. The CDR3 DNA follows: TGTGCCAGCAGCCTGGCAGGGCTGGTAGAGACCCAGTACTTC.

The CDR3 spells CASSFNRVENSPLHF. The CDR3 coding sequence is TGTGCCAGCAGCTTTAACAGGGTAGAGAATTCACCCCTCCACTTT. The chain recombines TRBV7-2 with TRBJ1-6, with D possibly TRBD1 on 6 matching bases. V lost 3 bases, J lost 7 bases, and 13 bases lay in between. In germline, CDR1 is SGHTA, CDR2 FQGNSA. The CDR3 extends over 15 amino acids. Supplemented by reference TRBV7-2 and TRBJ1-6, the full variable domain reads GAGVSQSPSNKVTEKGKDVELRCDPISGHTALYWYRQSLGQGLEFLIYFQGNSAPDKSGLPSDRFSAERTGGSVSTLTIQRTQQEDSAVYLCASSFNRVENSPLHFGNGTRLTVT.

The chain uses TRBV5-6 and TRBJ1-2; D is possibly TRBD1 (6 bases). V lost 7 bases and J lost 6, with 19 bases in between. Germline CDR1 SGHDT, CDR2 YYEEEE. CDR3 length equals 14 residues. The CDR3 DNA is TGTGCCAGCGCCAGGGGCCGGCGCCGCGATGGCTACACCTTC. It yields the protein CASARGRRRDGYTF.

The CDR3 reads CAISGTRGSGNEQYF. In DNA, the CDR3 is TGTGCCATTTCCGGGACAAGGGGAAGTGGTAACGAGCAGTACTTC. The rearrangement links TRBV10-3 to TRBJ2-7, with D perhaps matching TRBD1 (6 bases). Per the germline V gene, CDR1 is ENHRY and CDR2 is SYGVKD. V gave up 9 bases and J gave up 5 bases, with 23 bases separating them. The CDR3 loop spans 15 amino acids.

V usage is TRBV12-5 and J usage is TRBJ2-3; D may be TRBD1 (6 bases). The CDR3 totals 13 residues. Germline V lookup: CDR1 LGHNT, CDR2 FRNRAP. V was clipped by 8 bases and J by 5 bases, with 14 bases between them. The CDR3 is CASQAGRGDTQYF. The DNA for the CDR3 is TGTGCTAGTCAGGCGGGCAGGGGAGATACGCAGTATTTT.